The T cell receptor beta chain under discussion was sequenced for a study of cytomegalovirus exposure and HLA in healthy donors (dated by TCRdb to about 2017). For the wider study: A later analysis indicated that the 120 validation repertoires were generated on the platform also employed for the 650 to 850 repertoires of the first cohort. The study aimed to test whether signatures of past pathogen exposure could be identified by cataloging public T cell receptors. In addition to the first cohort of around 670 subjects, a separate validation cohort of 100 to 150 different subjects was used. To predict cytomegalovirus infection status, the study brought together high-throughput TCR immunosequencing, statistical association of individual TCRs with disease status, and machine learning.

Separate from the approximately 700-subject first cohort, the validation cohort of roughly 110 subjects was the group to which the donors belonged. The investigation overall reported the following: In vitro tests confirmed that three of the cytomegalovirus-associated TCR beta chains recognize cytomegalovirus antigens. The validation cohort had no HLA typing available for a later analysis, so co-occurrence within that cohort was assessed over all 120 or so repertoires. The authors suggested that the approach could potentially be generalized to other disease states and immunological phenotypes. A later analysis found that TCRs clustered in the first cohort also tended to co-occur in the 120 validation repertoires, with more than 90% of cluster scores above 0. Most TCR sequences were observed very rarely across donors, whereas some public TCRs were present in many individuals. The study listed over 150 TCR beta chains as associated with cytomegalovirus. Cytomegalovirus status was reported to be diagnosed by the classifier with high specificity and sensitivity in both the original and validation cohorts.

The library was produced with the immunoSEQ multiplex PCR assay. Per the source publication's procedure: To diagnose cytomegalovirus status from the catalog of TCR beta chain sequences, a statistical classification framework was built. The immuneACCESS repertoire file appears here via TCRdb, limited to in-frame rearrangements. These files lack a portion of the clones; in checked studies, under half of the deficit traces to unresolved V genes, and the cause of the others is not known. The DNA gave D and trimming, while V, J and clone size come from that table. This sample has fewer than 75,000 clones in its table, and 95% of those were observed once. The ten biggest clones cover about 3.5% of the sample. Of note for this clone: Its antigen is currently not known. Qualities for individual bases were not recorded, and no much larger clone is one base off.

Inclusive of the bounding cysteine and phenylalanine, the CDR3 is 13 residues long. Kept here is only the CDR3 DNA, which spans 39 bases and is read in frame from base 1. Via the germline V gene, CDR1 is SGHVS and CDR2 FQNEAQ. Between the V and J ends, shortened by 5 bases and 3 bases respectively, the junction contains 11 bases. The source is a man aged 18 to 35 in good health and CMV-seronegative. The V and J segments used are TRBV7-8 and TRBJ2-7; no D gene call is confident. Sequenced material: PBMCs. For the CDR3, the sequence is CASSPSNGYEQYF. The DNA reads TGTGCCAGCAGCCCAAGCAATGGCTACGAGCAGTACTTC.